These T cell receptor beta chains were read from a single sample in a study of cytomegalovirus exposure and HLA in healthy donors. Some clones are missing from TCRdb's copy, which holds only in-frame ones; the method was immunoSEQ multiplex PCR. The table shows about 200,000 clones, with around 83% occurring only once. Specimen: PBMCs. Source of these receptors: a girl between 5 and 17 years old in good health and CMV-seronegative. Both conserved end residues are trimmed from each CDR3.

v_call	j_call	cdr3_aa
TRBV10-3	TRBJ2-7	AIRTGDRGPREY
TRBV18	TRBJ2-6	ASSPEGAGANVLT
TRBV11-2	TRBJ2-3	ASSTRQGIMGTDTQY
TRBV30	TRBJ1-5	AWTSRGNQPQH
TRBV28	TRBJ2-7	ASSLLPGTGSHEQY
TRBV7-8	TRBJ1-5	ASSLPLSGVGGQPQH
TRBV6-6	TRBJ2-7	ASSPGDYEQY
TRBV7-2	TRBJ1-3	ASSPGQSSGNTIY
TRBV7-2	TRBJ1-2	ASSPPRGLTNYGYT
TRBV7-2	TRBJ1-2	ASSSSYGYT
TRBV4-2	TRBJ1-1	ASRPILQDTEAF
TRBV15	TRBJ2-5	ATSTQTGLETQY
TRBV5-6	TRBJ1-2	ASSGTIFRDRGNYGYT
TRBV4-2	TRBJ2-5	ARDSQETQY
TRBV5-1	TRBJ1-2	ASSPDRGVGYT
TRBV5-4	TRBJ1-3	ASSSMDTFGNTIY
TRBV6-1	TRBJ1-1	ASSEAYKFPGQGRYGEAF
TRBV4-1	TRBJ2-7	ASSKTASTYEQY
TRBV5-1	TRBJ1-3	ASSSNRDRGSGNTIY
TRBV14	TRBJ1-1	ASSQEIGSGTEAF
TRBV27	TRBJ2-7	ASSLSGLAYEQY
TRBV28	TRBJ1-2	ATESYSNYGYT
TRBV14	TRBJ1-2	ASSQAGQANHRGYT
TRBV6-4	TRBJ1-6	ASSNNYKESPLH
TRBV6-5	TRBJ2-2	ASSYDGGNTGELF
TRBV11-2	TRBJ1-2	ASSLERRYDYGYT
TRBV25-1	TRBJ2-6	ASSESYSGANVLT
TRBV4-1	TRBJ2-3	ASSQDPETNYRDRNTQY